The source of this T cell receptor (beta chain) is a study of blood T cell repertoires in COVID-19. Study processing details: Reference gene primer amplification in the assay estimated nucleated cell counts. This table comes from immunoSEQ multiplex PCR, and its TCRdb copy is limited to in-frame clones, with some not included. The V and J calls and clone size were taken over from that table, and D and trimming were inferred from the DNA. The sample shows approximately 320,000 clones, roughly 85% of them seen only once. Trimming removed 2 bases at V and 2 bases at J, with 16 bases between. CDR1 and CDR2 (germline): WSHSY, SAAADI. The CDR3 loop spans 16 amino acids.

The V gene is TRBV10-2, the J gene TRBJ2-7; TRBD2 might be the D (6 bases). This sequence originates from a human donor in a cohort sampled during active COVID-19. Sequencing was performed on peripheral blood. In nucleotides, the CDR3 is TGCGCCAGCAGTGAGGGTTTGGGAGCGGGTACCTACGAGCAGTACTTC. Translated, it gives CASSEGLGAGTYEQYF.